Listed below are T cell receptor beta chains from one sample, sequenced in a study of cytomegalovirus exposure and HLA in healthy donors. Using immunoSEQ multiplex PCR, the repertoire was profiled, and TCRdb retains in-frame clones only, with some absent. The sample gives 210,000 or so clones, about 80% of which show up once; about a sixth is in the top ten. Specimen: PBMCs. The receptors derive from a man in his forties in good health and CMV-seronegative. CDR3s include the opening cysteine and the closing phenylalanine or tryptophan. A D gene is named only where the DNA matches it firmly. Clone size appears in some rows only: once, few, many, or a class for an expanded clone.

cdr3_nt: TGTGCCAGCAGCACCGACAGGGGGCACTATGGCTACACCTTC
cdr3_aa: CASSTDRGHYGYTF
v_call: TRBV5-4
j_call: TRBJ1-2
d_call: TRBD1
clone_size: NA

cdr3_nt: TGTGCCAGCAGCCTACAGGGTGATAGCAATCAGCCCCAGCATTTT
cdr3_aa: CASSLQGDSNQPQHF
v_call: TRBV9
j_call: TRBJ1-5
d_call: NA
clone_size: NA

cdr3_nt: TGTGCCAGCAGTTTGGGTCTAGCGCTCGGAGATACGCAGTATTTT
cdr3_aa: CASSLGLALGDTQYF
v_call: TRBV28
j_call: TRBJ2-3
d_call: NA
clone_size: NA

cdr3_nt: TGCAGCGTTGGGAGTTCGAACACTGAAGCTTTCTTT
cdr3_aa: CSVGSSNTEAFF
v_call: TRBV29-1
j_call: TRBJ1-1
d_call: NA
clone_size: NA

cdr3_nt: TGCGCCAGCAGTCCAGCGGGAGTTGAGACCCAGTACTTC
cdr3_aa: CASSPAGVETQYF
v_call: TRBV10-1
j_call: TRBJ2-5
d_call: TRBD2
clone_size: NA

cdr3_nt: TGTGCCACCAGCAGAGGAGGACAGGGGGCAACAAAGACCCAGTACTTC
cdr3_aa: CATSRGGQGATKTQYF
v_call: TRBV15
j_call: TRBJ2-5
d_call: TRBD1
clone_size: few

cdr3_nt: TGTGCCAACAGTTCCCGGACAGGGGCCTTGCAAGGGCCCCAGCATTTT
cdr3_aa: CANSSRTGALQGPQHF
v_call: TRBV6-5
j_call: TRBJ1-5
d_call: TRBD1
clone_size: once

cdr3_nt: TGTGCCAGCACATCACCAGGGATAAACACTGAAGCTTTCTTT
cdr3_aa: CASTSPGINTEAFF
v_call: TRBV25-1
j_call: TRBJ1-1
d_call: NA
clone_size: NA

cdr3_nt: TGTGCCAGCGGGGTAGCGCGGGACAATGAGCAGTTCTTC
cdr3_aa: CASGVARDNEQFF
v_call: TRBV7-3
j_call: TRBJ2-1
d_call: NA
clone_size: NA

cdr3_nt: TGTGCCAGCAGCCAAGGATGGAGGGAGACCCAGTACTTC
cdr3_aa: CASSQGWRETQYF
v_call: TRBV4-2
j_call: TRBJ2-5
d_call: NA
clone_size: NA

cdr3_nt: TGTTCCAGCAGCTATTCCGGGATGGCTGGTGAAAAACTGTTTTTT
cdr3_aa: CSSSYSGMAGEKLFF
v_call: TRBV7-9
j_call: TRBJ1-4
d_call: NA
clone_size: few

cdr3_nt: TGTGCCAGCAGTGTTGACACGAACACTGAAGCTTTCTTT
cdr3_aa: CASSVDTNTEAFF
v_call: TRBV25-1
j_call: TRBJ1-1
d_call: NA
clone_size: NA

cdr3_nt: TGTGCCAGCAGTTACAGGGGGAGTATCCAAGAGACCCAGTACTTC
cdr3_aa: CASSYRGSIQETQYF
v_call: TRBV28
j_call: TRBJ2-5
d_call: TRBD1
clone_size: NA

cdr3_nt: TGTGCCAGCAGCTTAGCGGGGGGAGATACGCAGTATTTT
cdr3_aa: CASSLAGGDTQYF
v_call: TRBV7-9
j_call: TRBJ2-3
d_call: NA
clone_size: NA

cdr3_nt: TGTTCCAGCAGGCTCGGCGGGAGTTTCACAGATACGCAGTATTTT
cdr3_aa: CSSRLGGSFTDTQYF
v_call: TRBV7-9
j_call: TRBJ2-3
d_call: TRBD2
clone_size: NA

cdr3_nt: TGTGCCAGCAGTGAAGCTTTTCTAGCGGGAGGCAATGAGCAGTTCTTC
cdr3_aa: CASSEAFLAGGNEQFF
v_call: TRBV6-1
j_call: TRBJ2-1
d_call: TRBD2
clone_size: NA

cdr3_nt: TGCGCCAGCAGCCAGGGAACCGGGACAGGGATTTACGAGCAGTACTTC
cdr3_aa: CASSQGTGTGIYEQYF
v_call: TRBV4-3
j_call: TRBJ2-7
d_call: TRBD1
clone_size: NA

cdr3_nt: TGTGCCAGCAGCTCCCAGGGGGCAAACACTGAAGCTTTCTTT
cdr3_aa: CASSSQGANTEAFF
v_call: TRBV7-2
j_call: TRBJ1-1
d_call: TRBD1
clone_size: NA

cdr3_nt: TGTGCCAGCAGTGAGGACAGGGAGGGAAACACCATATATTTT
cdr3_aa: CASSEDREGNTIYF
v_call: TRBV6-6
j_call: TRBJ1-3
d_call: TRBD1
clone_size: NA

cdr3_nt: TGTGCCAGCAGCAGGGAGGAGACGGGTTCCAATACGCAGTATTTT
cdr3_aa: CASSREETGSNTQYF
v_call: TRBV21-1
j_call: TRBJ2-3
d_call: NA
clone_size: few

cdr3_nt: TGTGCCAGCAGCCCGGGGACAGGGACGAACACTGAAGCTTTCTTT
cdr3_aa: CASSPGTGTNTEAFF
v_call: TRBV7-9
j_call: TRBJ1-1
d_call: TRBD1
clone_size: NA

cdr3_nt: TGTGCCAGCAGCCCCCGGGGGGGGACTAGCGGGATCTACGAGCAGTACTTC
cdr3_aa: CASSPRGGTSGIYEQYF
v_call: TRBV9
j_call: TRBJ2-7
d_call: TRBD2
clone_size: NA

cdr3_nt: TGTGCCAGCAGCTTGTGGTTGGTTAGCAGGGTCGGTTCACCCCTCCACTTT
cdr3_aa: CASSLWLVSRVGSPLHF
v_call: TRBV5-6
j_call: TRBJ1-6
d_call: NA
clone_size: few

cdr3_nt: TGTGCCAGCAGCTTAGGAGGGGGCGAAGCTGAAGCTTTCTTT
cdr3_aa: CASSLGGGEAEAFF
v_call: TRBV11-3
j_call: TRBJ1-1
d_call: TRBD1
clone_size: once

cdr3_nt: TGTGCCAGCAGCGTTGGGGGACTAGCCAAAAACATTCAGTACTTC
cdr3_aa: CASSVGGLAKNIQYF
v_call: TRBV9
j_call: TRBJ2-4
d_call: NA
clone_size: NA

cdr3_nt: TGTGCCAGCAGCTTGGGACAACGGCAAATTAATGAAAAACTGTTTTTT
cdr3_aa: CASSLGQRQINEKLFF
v_call: TRBV7-9
j_call: TRBJ1-4
d_call: NA
clone_size: NA

cdr3_nt: TGTGCCAGCAGTCATCCGACAGGAATCAACACTGAAGCTTTCTTT
cdr3_aa: CASSHPTGINTEAFF
v_call: TRBV6-7
j_call: TRBJ1-1
d_call: NA
clone_size: NA

cdr3_nt: TGTGCCAGCAGTTTATCGGCGGGAGTCGATGAGCAGTTCTTC
cdr3_aa: CASSLSAGVDEQFF
v_call: TRBV27
j_call: TRBJ2-1
d_call: TRBD2
clone_size: NA

cdr3_nt: TGTGCCAGCGGGGGGGTTAGTTCCTACGAGCAGTACTTC
cdr3_aa: CASGGVSSYEQYF
v_call: TRBV6-1
j_call: TRBJ2-7
d_call: TRBD2
clone_size: NA

cdr3_nt: TGCGCCAGCAGGTTGACTAGCGGTAGCTCCTACGAGCAGTACTTC
cdr3_aa: CASRLTSGSSYEQYF
v_call: TRBV5-1
j_call: TRBJ2-7
d_call: TRBD2
clone_size: NA

cdr3_nt: TGTGCCACCGGAGCGACAGGGGAAGGAGATACGCAGTATTTT
cdr3_aa: CATGATGEGDTQYF
v_call: TRBV15
j_call: TRBJ2-3
d_call: TRBD1
clone_size: NA

cdr3_nt: TGTGCCAGCAGCTTTTCGGGGGGCGGAGGAACTGAAGCTTTCTTT
cdr3_aa: CASSFSGGGGTEAFF
v_call: TRBV5-5
j_call: TRBJ1-1
d_call: NA
clone_size: few

cdr3_nt: TGTGCCATCAGTGAGAGAGGAGGGGATCAGCCCCAGCATTTT
cdr3_aa: CAISERGGDQPQHF
v_call: TRBV10-3
j_call: TRBJ1-5
d_call: NA
clone_size: once

cdr3_nt: TGCGCCAGCAGCCAAGCAGGTCAAAGCACAGATACGCAGTATTTT
cdr3_aa: CASSQAGQSTDTQYF
v_call: TRBV5-1
j_call: TRBJ2-3
d_call: NA
clone_size: NA

cdr3_nt: TGTGCCAGCAGCTCCTCTACCTGGGAGGCCGGGGAGCTGTTTTTT
cdr3_aa: CASSSSTWEAGELFF
v_call: TRBV7-9
j_call: TRBJ2-2
d_call: NA
clone_size: NA

cdr3_nt: TGTGCCAGCAGCGCGGGGCAGATAGTCTCTGGAAACACCATATATTTT
cdr3_aa: CASSAGQIVSGNTIYF
v_call: TRBV7-2
j_call: TRBJ1-3
d_call: NA
clone_size: NA

cdr3_nt: TGCGCCAGCAGCCCGGGGACTGTCAACGAGCAGTACTTC
cdr3_aa: CASSPGTVNEQYF
v_call: TRBV4-3
j_call: TRBJ2-7
d_call: NA
clone_size: NA

cdr3_nt: TGTGCCAGCTCACCGCAGGGCTCTGGGGCCAACGTCCTGACTTTC
cdr3_aa: CASSPQGSGANVLTF
v_call: TRBV18
j_call: TRBJ2-6
d_call: NA
clone_size: few

cdr3_nt: TGTGCCAGCAGTGAGGAGCTCTCCTACAATGAGCAGTTCTTC
cdr3_aa: CASSEELSYNEQFF
v_call: TRBV6-4
j_call: TRBJ2-1
d_call: NA
clone_size: NA

cdr3_nt: TGTGCCAGCAGCTCAGGGGGACTAGCGGGACTGGCGGCGCAGTATTTT
cdr3_aa: CASSSGGLAGLAAQYF
v_call: TRBV7-3
j_call: TRBJ2-3
d_call: TRBD2
clone_size: NA

cdr3_nt: TGTGCCAGCAGCTCCCCCCTAGTTCTTCAAGAGACCCAGTACTTC
cdr3_aa: CASSSPLVLQETQYF
v_call: TRBV27
j_call: TRBJ2-5
d_call: NA
clone_size: NA

cdr3_nt: TGTGCCAGCAGTTTGAACAGGGGGCTCAATCAGCCCCAGCATTTT
cdr3_aa: CASSLNRGLNQPQHF
v_call: TRBV27
j_call: TRBJ1-5
d_call: TRBD1
clone_size: NA

cdr3_nt: TGTGCCACCAGCAAGAAGGGGCTTTACAATGAGCAGTTCTTC
cdr3_aa: CATSKKGLYNEQFF
v_call: TRBV15
j_call: TRBJ2-1
d_call: NA
clone_size: NA

cdr3_nt: TGTGCCAGCTCACAAACGGAGAATTCACCCCTCCACTTT
cdr3_aa: CASSQTENSPLHF
v_call: TRBV18
j_call: TRBJ1-6
d_call: NA
clone_size: once

cdr3_nt: TGTGCCAGCAGCTTGCCGGGACAGGTGAAATACGAGCAGTACTTC
cdr3_aa: CASSLPGQVKYEQYF
v_call: TRBV5-5
j_call: TRBJ2-7
d_call: TRBD1
clone_size: NA

cdr3_nt: TGTGCCAGCAGCTTAAATAGGAACACTGAAGCTTTCTTT
cdr3_aa: CASSLNRNTEAFF
v_call: TRBV7-2
j_call: TRBJ1-1
d_call: NA
clone_size: few